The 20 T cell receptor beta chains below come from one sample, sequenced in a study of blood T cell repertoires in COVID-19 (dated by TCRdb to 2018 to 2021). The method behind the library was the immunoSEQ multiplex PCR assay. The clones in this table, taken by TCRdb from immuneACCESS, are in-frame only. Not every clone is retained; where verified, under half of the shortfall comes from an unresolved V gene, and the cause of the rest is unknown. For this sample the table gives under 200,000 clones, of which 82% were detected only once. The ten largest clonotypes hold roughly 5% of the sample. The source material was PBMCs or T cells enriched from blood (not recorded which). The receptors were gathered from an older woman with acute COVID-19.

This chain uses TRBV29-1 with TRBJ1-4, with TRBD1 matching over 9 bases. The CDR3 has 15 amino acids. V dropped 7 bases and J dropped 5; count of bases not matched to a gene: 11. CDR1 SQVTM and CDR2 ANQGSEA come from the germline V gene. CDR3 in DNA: TGCAGCGCTACGGGACAGGGAGCCCCCAATGAAAAACTGTTTTTT. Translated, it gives CSATGQGAPNEKLFF.

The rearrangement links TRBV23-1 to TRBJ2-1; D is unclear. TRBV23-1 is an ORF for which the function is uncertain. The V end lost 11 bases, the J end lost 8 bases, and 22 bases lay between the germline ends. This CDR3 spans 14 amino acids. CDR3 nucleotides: TGCGCCGGCCATTCAAGAATATCGGGTTATGAGCAGTTCTTC. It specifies CAGHSRISGYEQFF.

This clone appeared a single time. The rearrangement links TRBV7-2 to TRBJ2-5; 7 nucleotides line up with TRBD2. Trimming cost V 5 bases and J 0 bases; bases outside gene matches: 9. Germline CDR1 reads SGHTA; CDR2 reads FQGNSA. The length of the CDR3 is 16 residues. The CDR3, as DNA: TGTGCCAGCAGCCGGAGGGCGGGGGTCAACCAAGAGACCCAGTACTTC. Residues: CASSRRAGVNQETQYF. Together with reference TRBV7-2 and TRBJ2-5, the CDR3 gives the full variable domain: GAGVSQSPSNKVTEKGKDVELRCDPISGHTALYWYRQSLGQGLEFLIYFQGNSAPDKSGLPSDRFSAERTGGSVSTLTIQRTQQEDSAVYLCASSRRAGVNQETQYFGPGTRLLVL.

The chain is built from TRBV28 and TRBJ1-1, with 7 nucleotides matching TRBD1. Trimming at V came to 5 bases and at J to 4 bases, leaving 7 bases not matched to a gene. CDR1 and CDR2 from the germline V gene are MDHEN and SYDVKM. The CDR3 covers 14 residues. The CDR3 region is CASSRQGRGTEAFF. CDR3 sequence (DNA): TGTGCCAGCAGTCGACAGGGTCGAGGCACTGAAGCTTTCTTT.

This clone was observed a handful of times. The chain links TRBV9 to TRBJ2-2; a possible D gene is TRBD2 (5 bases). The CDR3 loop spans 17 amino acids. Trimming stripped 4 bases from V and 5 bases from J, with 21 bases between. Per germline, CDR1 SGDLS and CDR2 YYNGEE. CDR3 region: CASSTRGVGMKTGELFF. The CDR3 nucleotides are TGTGCCAGCAGCACCCGGGGTGTGGGGATGAAGACCGGGGAGCTGTTTTTT.

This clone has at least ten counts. The CDR3 region is CAWRRTFALYGYTF. The CDR3 coding sequence is TGTGCCTGGAGGAGGACTTTCGCACTTTATGGCTACACCTTC. The chain links TRBV30 to TRBJ1-2; D is ambiguous. The germline gives CDR1 GTSNPN, CDR2 SVGIG (reference sequence). The CDR3 runs 14 residues. The V and J ends lost 3 bases and 5 bases respectively, with 16 bases between them.

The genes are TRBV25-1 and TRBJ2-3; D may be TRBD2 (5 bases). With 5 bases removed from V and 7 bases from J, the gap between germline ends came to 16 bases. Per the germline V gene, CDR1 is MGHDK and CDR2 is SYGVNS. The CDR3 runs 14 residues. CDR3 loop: CASSTLDILNTQYF. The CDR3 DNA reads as TGTGCCAGCAGTACACTAGATATTCTTAATACGCAGTATTTT.

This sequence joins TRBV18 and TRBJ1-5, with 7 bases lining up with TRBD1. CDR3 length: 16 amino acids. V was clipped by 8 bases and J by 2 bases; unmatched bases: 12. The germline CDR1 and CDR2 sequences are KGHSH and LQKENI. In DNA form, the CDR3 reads TGTGCCAGCGCACTCACAGGGGTAAGGGGCAATCAGCCCCAGCATTTT. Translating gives CASALTGVRGNQPQHF.

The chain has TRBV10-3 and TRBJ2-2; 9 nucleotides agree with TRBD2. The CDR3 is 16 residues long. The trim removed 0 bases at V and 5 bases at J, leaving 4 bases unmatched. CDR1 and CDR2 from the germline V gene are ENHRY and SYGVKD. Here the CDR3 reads CAISESYLAGTGELFF. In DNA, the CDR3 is TGTGCCATCAGTGAGTCGTATCTAGCGGGGACCGGGGAGCTGTTTTTT.

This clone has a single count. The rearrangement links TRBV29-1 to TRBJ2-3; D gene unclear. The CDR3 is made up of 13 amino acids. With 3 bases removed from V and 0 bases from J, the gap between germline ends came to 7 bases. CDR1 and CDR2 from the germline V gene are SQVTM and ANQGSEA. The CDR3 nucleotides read TGCAGCGTTGAGCGGTCTAGCACAGATACGCAGTATTTT. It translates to CSVERSSTDTQYF.

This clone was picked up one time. CDR3 residues: CASSLAAGSSYEQYV. In DNA, the CDR3 is TGTGCCAGCAGCTTGGCAGCGGGGAGCTCCTACGAGCAGTACGTC. J is TRBJ2-7 and V is TRBV5-4; TRBD2 matches 7 bases. Germline CDR1 SGHNT, CDR2 YYREEE (reference sequence). The trim removed 0 bases at V and 0 bases at J, leaving 3 bases unmatched. The CDR3 sequence is 15 residues long.

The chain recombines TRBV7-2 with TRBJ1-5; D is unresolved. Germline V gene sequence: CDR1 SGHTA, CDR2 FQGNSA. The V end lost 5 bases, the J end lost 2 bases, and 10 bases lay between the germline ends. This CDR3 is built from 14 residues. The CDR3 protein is CASSQTKGNQPQHF. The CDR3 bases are TGTGCCAGCAGCCAGACAAAGGGCAATCAGCCCCAGCATTTT. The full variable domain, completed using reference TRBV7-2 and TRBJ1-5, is GAGVSQSPSNKVTEKGKDVELRCDPISGHTALYWYRQSLGQGLEFLIYFQGNSAPDKSGLPSDRFSAERTGGSVSTLTIQRTQQEDSAVYLCASSQTKGNQPQHFGDGTRLSIL.

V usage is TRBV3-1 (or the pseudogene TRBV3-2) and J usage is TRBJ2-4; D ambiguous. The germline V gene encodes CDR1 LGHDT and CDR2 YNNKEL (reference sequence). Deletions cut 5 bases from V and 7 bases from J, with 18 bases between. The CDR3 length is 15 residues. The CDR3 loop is CASSATTGHSNIQYF. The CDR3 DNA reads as TGTGCCAGCAGCGCAACCACGGGTCATTCTAACATTCAGTACTTC.

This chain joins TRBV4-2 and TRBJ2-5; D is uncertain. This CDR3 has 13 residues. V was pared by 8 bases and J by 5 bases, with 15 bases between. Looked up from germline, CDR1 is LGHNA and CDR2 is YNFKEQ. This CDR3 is CASRSKARETQYF. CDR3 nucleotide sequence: TGTGCCAGCCGCTCAAAGGCGCGGGAGACCCAGTACTTC.

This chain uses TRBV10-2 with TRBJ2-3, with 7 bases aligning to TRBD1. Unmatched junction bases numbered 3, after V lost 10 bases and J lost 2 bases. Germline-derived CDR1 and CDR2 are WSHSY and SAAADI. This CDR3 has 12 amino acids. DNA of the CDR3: TGCGCCATTCAGGGGGACACAGATACGCAGTATTTT. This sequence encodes CAIQGDTDTQYF.

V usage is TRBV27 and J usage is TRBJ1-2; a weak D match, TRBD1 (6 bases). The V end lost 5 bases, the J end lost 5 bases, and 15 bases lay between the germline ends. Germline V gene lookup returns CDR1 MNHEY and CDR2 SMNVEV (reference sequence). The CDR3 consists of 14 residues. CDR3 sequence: CASSPQTGPYGYTF. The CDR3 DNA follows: TGTGCCAGCAGTCCGCAAACAGGGCCATATGGCTACACCTTC.

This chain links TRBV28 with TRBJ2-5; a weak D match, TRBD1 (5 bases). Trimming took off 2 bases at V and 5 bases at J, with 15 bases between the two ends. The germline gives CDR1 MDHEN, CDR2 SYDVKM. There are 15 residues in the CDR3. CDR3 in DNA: TGTGCCAGCAGTTTAATCGGGCAGGGCATGGAGACCCAGTACTTC. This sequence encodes CASSLIGQGMETQYF.

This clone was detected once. The CDR3 DNA reads TGTGCCAGCAGTTTACCGGGACAGGGGAAGGCCGGGGAGCTGTTTTTT. Protein product: CASSLPGQGKAGELFF. This chain uses TRBV27 with TRBJ2-2; 10 bases map to TRBD1. V trimming: 2 bases; J trimming: 6 bases; junction bases outside the gene matches: 6. The CDR3 sequence is 16 residues long. Germline-derived CDR1 and CDR2 are MNHEY and SMNVEV (reference sequence).

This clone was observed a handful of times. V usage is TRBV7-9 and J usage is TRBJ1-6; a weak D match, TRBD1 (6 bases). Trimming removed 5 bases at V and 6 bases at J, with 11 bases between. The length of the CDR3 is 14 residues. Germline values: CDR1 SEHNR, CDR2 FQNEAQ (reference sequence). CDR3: CASSLDSTNSPLHF. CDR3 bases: TGTGCCAGCAGCCTGGACAGCACTAATTCACCCCTCCACTTT.

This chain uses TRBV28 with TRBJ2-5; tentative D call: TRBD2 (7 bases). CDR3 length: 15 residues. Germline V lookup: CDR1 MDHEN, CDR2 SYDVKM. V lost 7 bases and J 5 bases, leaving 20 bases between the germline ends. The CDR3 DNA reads TGTGCCAGCACCGCGGGGGCGCGTGTTTGGGAGACCCAGTACTTC. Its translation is CASTAGARVWETQYF.